A single sample gave rise to the 26 T cell receptor beta chains below, sequenced in a study of CD8 T cells in ankylosing spondylitis. MiXCR was run by TCRdb on the 5' RACE reads, yielding one entry per CDR3 protein. The data show 45,000 to 65,000 distinct CDR3 sequences, 7.4% seen once. The material sequenced was blood, either unsorted or a sorted T cell fraction (not recorded which). All receptors derive from a female donor with ankylosing spondylitis or in good health (not recorded which).

This clonotype was found many times. CDR3 DNA: TGTGCCAGCAGCTCCCCTAATCAGCCCCAGCATTTT. Amino acids: CASSSPNQPQHF. The rearrangement uses TRBV7-2 and TRBJ1-5; D not certain. The germline V and J ends were trimmed by 4 bases and 4 bases, with 5 bases remaining between them. CDR1 is SGHTA, CDR2 FQGNSA, per germline. The CDR3 consists of 12 residues.

The J gene is TRBJ2-5, the V gene TRBV29-1; D is unclear. Germline V lookup: CDR1 SQVTM, CDR2 ANQGSEA. V was pared by 4 bases and J by 1 base, with 10 bases between. The length of the CDR3 is 13 residues. CDR3 amino acids: CSVGSGTQETQYF. The CDR3 bases are TGCAGCGTTGGCTCAGGTACCCAAGAGACCCAGTACTTC.

This clonotype was picked up many times. This rearrangement joins TRBV11-2 to TRBJ1-3, with D hard to call. V gave up 3 bases and J gave up 4 bases, with 10 bases separating them. Germline V lookup: CDR1 SGHAT, CDR2 FQNNGV. The CDR3 length is 14 residues. The CDR3 region is CASSLTQLGNTIYF. In DNA form, the CDR3 reads TGTGCCAGCAGCTTGACGCAGCTCGGAAACACCATATATTTT.

This clonotype was observed many times. V is TRBV5-1 and J is TRBJ2-5; 9 bases fit TRBD1. Germline V gives CDR1 SGHRS, CDR2 YFSETQ. The V gene end was trimmed by 3 bases and the J gene end by 7 bases; junction bases not matched to a gene: 10. The CDR3 extends over 15 amino acids. The CDR3 DNA is TGCGCCAGCAGCTCCGGACAGGGGTCAACCCCGACCCAGTACTTC. Translation: CASSSGQGSTPTQYF.

This clonotype was counted at least ten times. The CDR3: CASSPGLTLNTGELFF. CDR3 nucleotide sequence: TGCGCCAGCAGCCCCGGACTAACCCTAAACACCGGGGAGCTGTTTTTT. V and J are TRBV5-1 and TRBJ2-2; D perhaps matches TRBD2 (6 bases). This CDR3 has 16 residues. Germline V lookup: CDR1 SGHRS, CDR2 YFSETQ. V lost 4 bases and J lost 2, with 15 bases in between.

There are many counts of this clonotype. The V gene is TRBV10-3, the J gene TRBJ1-3; D is unresolved. Between the trimmed V and J ends, which lost 2 bases and 0 bases, there was a span of 8 bases. Germline CDR1 is ENHRY and CDR2 is SYGVKD. The CDR3 runs 15 residues. CDR3 nucleotide sequence: TGTGCCATCAGTGAGGCGGCGACCTCTGGAAACACCATATATTTT. This encodes CAISEAATSGNTIYF.

This clonotype was counted many times. The chain combines TRBV20-1 with TRBJ1-1; 12 nucleotides line up with TRBD1. Germline CDR1 reads DFQATT; CDR2 reads SNEGSKA (reference sequence). V lost 4 bases and J lost 8; bases outside the gene matches: 8. This CDR3 is built from 14 residues. Written as DNA, the CDR3 is TGCAGTGCTACCGGGACAGGGGGCGGTCCAGAAGCTTTCTTT. Protein sequence: CSATGTGGGPEAFF.

The chain couples TRBV7-2 to TRBJ1-1; tentatively, D is TRBD1 (5 bases). Per the germline V gene, CDR1 is SGHTA and CDR2 is FQGNSA. The V end was cut by 5 bases, the J end by 0 bases, with 13 bases between. The CDR3 runs to 15 residues. The CDR3 protein is CASSQNGGVNTEAFF. The CDR3 DNA reads TGTGCCAGCAGCCAGAACGGAGGGGTGAACACTGAAGCTTTCTTT.

This clonotype has ten or more counts. J is TRBJ1-4 and V is TRBV5-5; D is ambiguous. The CDR3 is 16 amino acids. The germline gives CDR1 SGHKS, CDR2 YYEKEE (reference sequence). Trimming left V 0 bases short and J 8 bases short, with 17 bases between. Here the CDR3 DNA reads TGTGCCAGCAGCTTGGCCGTCAATCCTACAGTGGAAAAACTGTTTTTT. Its protein product is CASSLAVNPTVEKLFF.

In this sample, this clonotype turned up many times. One end of the junction does not line up with germline, which may come from a read error. The CDR3 spells CATRDRLSETQYF. The CDR3 DNA reads TGTGCCACCCGTGACAGGCTAAGTGAGACCCAGTACTTC. The chain employs TRBV24-1 and TRBJ2-5, with a tentative D call TRBD1 (6 bases). Looked up from germline, CDR1 is KGHDR and CDR2 is SFDVKD. This CDR3 contains 13 residues.

This sequence joins TRBV11-2 and TRBJ2-5, with no clear D. The ends were cut back, 0 bases at V and 4 bases at J, with 9 bases in the middle. CDR1 is SGHAT, CDR2 FQNNGV, per germline. The CDR3 contains 14 residues. CDR3 DNA sequence: TGTGCCAGCAGCTTAGATTGGGTGATAGAGACCCAGTACTTC. Translated, it gives CASSLDWVIETQYF.

This clonotype has at least ten counts. This chain joins TRBV5-1 and TRBJ1-6; maybe TRBD1 (6 bases). Germline V gene sequence: CDR1 SGHRS, CDR2 YFSETQ. The length of the CDR3 is 14 residues. V was clipped by 0 bases and J by 7 bases, with 8 bases between them. Written as DNA, the CDR3 is TGCGCCAGCAGCTTGGACAGGGAAAATTCACCCCTCCACTTT. Translated, it gives CASSLDRENSPLHF.

This clonotype was observed many times. The rearrangement uses TRBV5-1 and TRBJ2-2; TRBD1 matches 7 bases. There are 14 residues in the CDR3. CDR1 and CDR2 from the germline V gene are SGHRS and YFSETQ. J was trimmed by 6 bases and V by 2 bases; bases with no gene match: 4. The CDR3 protein is CASSFRQGSGELFF. Written as DNA, the CDR3 is TGCGCCAGCAGCTTCAGACAGGGATCCGGGGAGCTGTTTTTT.

The V and J genes are TRBV12-3 or TRBV12-4 and TRBJ1-5, with D unresolved. The V and J ends lost 3 bases and 15 bases respectively, with 15 bases between them. The CDR3 has 12 residues. The CDR3, as DNA: TGTGCCAGCAGTTTCGCCACAGCCCTGGTGCATTTT. Its protein product is CASSFATALVHF.

This clonotype was recorded many times. The chain couples TRBV3-1 to TRBJ1-1; 9 bases map to TRBD1. The germline V gene has CDR1 LGHDT and CDR2 YNNKEL (reference sequence). Losses at the gene ends were 4 bases for V and 5 bases for J; bases not matched to a gene: 2. The CDR3 covers 13 residues. The CDR3 nucleotides are TGTGCCAGCAGCCTACAGGGGGCAACTGAAGCTTTCTTT. Encoded protein: CASSLQGATEAFF.

This clonotype was observed at least ten times. The V and J genes are TRBV5-5 and TRBJ1-5, with a weak D call TRBD1 (6 bases). Germline V gives CDR1 SGHKS, CDR2 YYEKEE (reference sequence). V was shortened by 0 bases and J by 0 bases, with 16 bases between the two germline ends. CDR3 length equals 18 residues. CDR3 loop: CASSLADGTRYSNQPQHF. The CDR3 DNA follows: TGTGCCAGCAGCTTGGCCGACGGGACACGATATAGCAATCAGCCCCAGCATTTT.

The rearrangement uses TRBV7-9 and TRBJ1-4; possible D gene TRBD1, 5 bases. The ends were cut back, 4 bases at V and 0 bases at J, with 15 bases in the middle. This CDR3 spans 17 amino acids. Germline CDR1 is SEHNR and CDR2 is FQNEAQ (reference sequence). For the CDR3, the DNA is TGTGCCAGCAGCTCAGCGAGACAGCTAACAACTAATGAAAAACTGTTTTTT. Translation gives CASSSARQLTTNEKLFF.

This clonotype was picked up many times. The chain joins TRBV20-1 to TRBJ2-5, with D possibly being TRBD1 (6 bases). This CDR3 comprises 11 residues. Germline CDR1 reads DFQATT; CDR2 reads SNEGSKA (reference sequence). This CDR3 is CGPGQQETQYF. The CDR3 nucleotides are TGCGGTCCTGGACAGCAAGAGACCCAGTACTTC.

This clonotype was seen repeatedly, ten times or more. The chain joins TRBV5-6 to TRBJ1-1; D gene unclear. The CDR3 contains 14 residues. CDR1 is SGHDT and CDR2 is YYEEEE in the germline V gene. Trimming took 3 bases from V and 4 from J, leaving 13 bases between them. CDR3 residues: CASSSDMGSTEAFF. CDR3 nucleotide sequence: TGTGCCAGCAGCTCCGACATGGGGAGCACTGAAGCTTTCTTT.

This clonotype was counted at least ten times. This chain connects TRBV23-1 to TRBJ1-5; D call uncertain. TRBV23-1 counts as an open reading frame of uncertain function. The V end was cut by 4 bases, the J end by 2 bases, with 12 bases between. The CDR3 is made up of 15 amino acids. CDR3 residues: CASSPAERGNQPQHF. The CDR3 DNA follows: TGCGCCAGCAGTCCAGCAGAACGGGGCAATCAGCCCCAGCATTTT.

This clonotype turned up a few times. The CDR3 sequence is CASSRGLNEETQYF. The CDR3 bases are TGTGCCAGCAGCCGGGGACTAAATGAAGAGACCCAGTACTTC. The V gene is TRBV7-2, the J gene TRBJ2-5; 7 bases agree with TRBD2. Germline CDR1 reads SGHTA; CDR2 reads FQGNSA. The CDR3 contains 14 residues. Unmatched junction bases numbered 6, after V lost 5 bases and J lost 3 bases. Based on the CDR3 plus reference TRBV7-2 and TRBJ2-5, the full variable domain is GAGVSQSPSNKVTEKGKDVELRCDPISGHTALYWYRQSLGQGLEFLIYFQGNSAPDKSGLPSDRFSAERTGGSVSTLTIQRTQQEDSAVYLCASSRGLNEETQYFGPGTRLLVL.

In its sample, this clonotype was seen many times. The chain couples TRBV7-6 to TRBJ1-3, with TRBD1 matching 8 bases. This CDR3 has 15 amino acids. V lost 2 bases and J lost 1; bases outside the gene matches: 1. CDR1 and CDR2 (germline): SGHVS, FNYEAQ. This CDR3 reads CASSLQGASGNTIYF. The CDR3, as DNA: TGTGCCAGCAGCTTACAGGGGGCGTCTGGAAACACCATATATTTT.

This clonotype was detected ten times or more. This chain joins TRBV12-3 or TRBV12-4 and TRBJ2-7, with D possibly TRBD2 on 7 matching bases. The CDR3 sequence is 14 residues long. V was shortened by 6 bases and J by 2 bases, with 14 bases between the two germline ends. DNA of the CDR3: TGTGCCAGCAGCCTCATCGGGGGGCCCTACGAGCAGTACTTC. It encodes CASSLIGGPYEQYF.

This clonotype was seen many times. The chain links TRBV20-1 to TRBJ2-5; D tentatively fits TRBD1 or TRBD2 (5 bases each). The ends were cut back, 4 bases at V and 1 base at J, with 10 bases in the middle. CDR3 length: 13 amino acids. Germline V gene lookup returns CDR1 DFQATT and CDR2 SNEGSKA (reference sequence). DNA of the CDR3: TGCAGTGCTAACCGGGACGCCCAAGAGACCCAGTACTTC. Protein sequence: CSANRDAQETQYF.

The rearrangement uses TRBV13 and TRBJ1-2; D gene unclear. In germline, CDR1 is PRHDT, CDR2 FYEKMQ (reference sequence). Trimming took off 0 bases at V and 3 bases at J, with 5 bases between the two ends. The CDR3 spans 13 residues. The CDR3 loop is CASSLGDDYGYTF. The CDR3 nucleotides are TGTGCCAGCAGCTTAGGAGATGACTATGGCTACACCTTC. The whole variable domain, filled in from reference TRBV13 and TRBJ1-2, reads AAGVIQSPRHLIKEKRETATLKCYPIPRHDTVYWYQQGPGQDPQFLISFYEKMQSDKGSIPDRFSAQQFSDYHSELNMSSLELGDSALYFCASSLGDDYGYTFGSGTRLTVV.

This clonotype has only a few counts. J is TRBJ1-5 and V is TRBV29-1; 7 bases match TRBD1. Germline-derived CDR1 and CDR2 are SQVTM and ANQGSEA. The ends lost 4 bases at V and 7 bases at J; junction bases unmatched: 7. This CDR3 spans 13 amino acids. The CDR3, as DNA: TGCAGCGTTGGTGAGGGGGCGAAGCAGCCCCAGCATTTT. Its translation: CSVGEGAKQPQHF.